These 15 T cell receptor beta chains were all obtained from the same sample, sequenced in a study of T cells in Graves' hyperthyroidism and ophthalmopathy. Amplification of TCR beta CDR3 regions used RNA as the template. Researchers ran a first-round RT-PCR on the TCR CDR3 using the HTBI primer set. TCRdb itself ran the multiplex PCR reads through MiXCR, one entry per CDR3 protein. This sample has around 390,000 distinct CDR3 sequences; about 15% occur once, and the top ten carry around 19%. The sample was blood. All receptors derive from a woman aged 25 to 39 with Graves' ophthalmopathy.

Comment on this clonotype: Since a much larger clone is just one base distant, this may be a read error. Lacking the conserved final phenylalanine or tryptophan, this CDR3 likely reflects a read error. The gene calls are TRBV18 and TRBJ2-7; D gene unclear. CDR3 length: 12 residues. V was shortened by 1 base and J by 4 bases, with 5 bases between the two germline ends. The germline V gene encodes CDR1 KGHSH and CDR2 LQKENI. The CDR3 is CASSPQEYEQYL. The CDR3 DNA sequence: TGTGCCAGCTCACCACAAGAATACGAGCAGTACCTC.

This clonotype was seen ten or more times. V is TRBV7-2 and J is TRBJ2-5, with TRBD1 matching 8 bases. The CDR3 loop spans 14 amino acids. Germline V gene sequence: CDR1 SGHTA, CDR2 FQGNSA. Germline trimming cut 8 bases from V and 2 bases from J; bases unmatched to any gene: 7. CDR3 protein: CASRVTGGQETQYF. The CDR3 DNA sequence: TGTGCCAGCCGAGTTACAGGGGGACAAGAGACCCAGTACTTC. Full variable domain (rest looked up from reference TRBV7-2 and TRBJ2-5): GAGVSQSPSNKVTEKGKDVELRCDPISGHTALYWYRQSLGQGLEFLIYFQGNSAPDKSGLPSDRFSAERTGGSVSTLTIQRTQQEDSAVYLCASRVTGGQETQYFGPGTRLLVL.

This clonotype showed up just a few times. This rearrangement joins TRBV5-1 to TRBJ1-6, with D perhaps TRBD1 (5 bases). V dropped 2 bases and J dropped 7 bases, with 10 bases sitting between them. There are 14 residues in the CDR3. Germline CDR1 and CDR2: SGHRS and YFSETQ. The CDR3: CASSLDSFNSPLHF. DNA for the CDR3: TGCGCCAGCAGCTTAGACAGCTTCAATTCACCCCTCCACTTT.

This clonotype was seen ten or more times. In DNA, the CDR3 is TGCAGTGCTGATAGGTGGCAGGGGGGCACCGGGGAGCTGTTTTTT. It specifies CSADRWQGGTGELFF. The J gene is TRBJ2-2, the V gene TRBV20-1; D is possibly TRBD1 (7 bases). CDR1 is DFQATT, CDR2 SNEGSKA, per germline (reference sequence). This CDR3 has 15 residues. Trimming left V 5 bases short and J 4 bases short, with 17 bases between.

V gene TRBV29-1 combines with J gene TRBJ2-1; no definite D call. This CDR3 spans 11 amino acids. The ends were cut back, 3 bases at V and 7 bases at J, with 7 bases in the middle. Germline lookup yields CDR1 SQVTM and CDR2 ANQGSEA. The CDR3 DNA reads TGCAGCGTTGAGCACGGGAATGAGCAGTTCTTC. The encoded protein is CSVEHGNEQFF.

This clonotype was recorded at least ten times. The chain couples TRBV18 to TRBJ1-5, with D maybe TRBD1 (6 bases). Germline V gives CDR1 KGHSH, CDR2 LQKENI. Trimming shortened V by 2 bases and J by 5 bases, and 19 bases separated the two germline ends. CDR3 length: 17 amino acids. The CDR3 DNA sequence: TGTGCCAGCTCACCATACGAGGGACACGGAGGGGATCAGCCCCAGCATTTT. Protein product: CASSPYEGHGGDQPQHF.

Notes on this clonotype: This may be a read error, as it is one base from a much larger clone. The chain joins TRBV28 to TRBJ1-1; possibly TRBD1 for D (5 bases). The CDR3 totals 15 residues. Germline V gene lookup returns CDR1 MDHEN and CDR2 SYDVKM. The CDR3 sequence is CAGSLDSGKNTEAFF. DNA of the CDR3: TGTGCCGGCAGTTTGGACTCAGGGAAGAACACTGAAGCTTTCTTT.

This clonotype was found many times. The genes are TRBV20-1 and TRBJ1-3; no clear D gene. The germline gives CDR1 DFQATT, CDR2 SNEGSKA (reference sequence). Trimming took off 2 bases at V and 4 bases at J, with 3 bases between the two ends. CDR3 size: 11 residues. CDR3 sequence reads: CSARLGNTIYF. The CDR3 bases are TGCAGTGCTAGATTAGGAAACACCATATATTTT.

The table lists this clonotype with many counts. The chain combines TRBV18 with TRBJ1-1; 10 bases map to TRBD1. The CDR3 is made up of 16 amino acids. The V gene's germline CDR1 is KGHSH and CDR2 LQKENI. V shed 3 bases, J shed 5 bases, and the junction held 9 bases outside the gene matches. CDR3 amino acids: CASSPRQGASWTEAFF. CDR3 sequence (DNA): TGTGCCAGCTCACCTCGACAGGGGGCGAGCTGGACTGAAGCTTTCTTT.

This clonotype was detected ten times or more. The chain combines TRBV3-1 with TRBJ1-6; possible D gene TRBD1, 6 bases. The CDR3 has 14 residues. CDR1 and CDR2 (germline): LGHDT, YNNKEL (reference sequence). Trimming left V 4 bases short and J 6 bases short, with 10 bases between. CDR3 sequence reads: CASSPDRFNSPLHF. The CDR3 DNA follows: TGTGCCAGCAGCCCGGACAGATTTAATTCACCCCTCCACTTT. Using reference TRBV3-1 and TRBJ1-6 for the parts outside the CDR3, the full variable domain is DTAVSQTPKYLVTQMGNDKSIKCEQNLGHDTMYWYKQDSKKFLKIMFSYNNKELIINETVPNRFSPKSPDKAHLNLHINSLELGDSAVYFCASSPDRFNSPLHFGNGTRLTVT.

The chain couples TRBV12-3 or TRBV12-4 to TRBJ1-2; 7 nucleotides align to TRBD1. This CDR3 has 14 residues. With V trimmed by 3 bases and J by 8 bases, 9 bases remained unmatched. The CDR3 bases are TGTGCCAGCAGTTTCATCGAAGGGGGCCCGGGCTACACCTTC. Translating gives CASSFIEGGPGYTF.

This clonotype was detected ten times or more. The CDR3 region is CASSYSAGGAHLYEQYF. The CDR3 DNA reads TGTGCCAGCAGTTACTCGGCAGGGGGCGCCCATCTCTACGAGCAGTACTTC. The chain recombines TRBV6-5 with TRBJ2-7, with 8 bases that match TRBD1. Unmatched junction bases numbered 10, after V lost 0 bases and J lost 3 bases. CDR1 is MNHEY, CDR2 SVGAGI, per germline. This CDR3 is 17 amino acids long.

The chain couples TRBV5-6 to TRBJ2-2; D gene uncertain. The V gene lost 3 bases and the J gene lost 2 bases, with 8 bases spanning the gap. This CDR3 spans 14 amino acids. Germline loops: CDR1 SGHDT, CDR2 YYEEEE. CDR3 in DNA: TGTGCCAGCAGCTGGGCCAGAAACACCGGGGAGCTGTTTTTT. Translated: CASSWARNTGELFF.

This clonotype was recorded only once. The chain carries TRBV5-4 and TRBJ2-3; the match to TRBD1 covers 7 bases. The V gene's germline CDR1 is SGHNT and CDR2 YYREEE (reference sequence). J was trimmed by 0 bases and V by 6 bases; bases with no gene match: 7. This CDR3 region has 15 residues. The chain's CDR3 is CASTIGTVSTDTQYF. CDR3 in DNA: TGTGCCAGCACAATCGGGACAGTTAGCACAGATACGCAGTATTTT.

Comments on this clonotype: A much bigger clone sits one base away, suggesting this may be a read error. This sequence joins TRBV7-9 and TRBJ1-3; D perhaps matches TRBD1 (5 bases). Germline V gene sequence: CDR1 SEHNR, CDR2 FQNEAQ (reference sequence). V was shortened by 4 bases and J by 2 bases, with 15 bases between the two germline ends. The CDR3 totals 16 residues. The CDR3 coding sequence is TGTGCCAGCAGCTACCGGCAAGGGGCAGCTGGAAACACCATATATTTT. Protein: CASSYRQGAAGNTIYF.